Presented here are 9 T cell receptor beta chains from one specimen sequenced in a study of blood T cells in healthy people across ages. A second PCR, run for 7 to 11 cycles, used a sample-barcoded 5' primer plus a J-beta primer mix. TCRdb analysed the 5' RACE reads with MiXCR anew, one entry per CDR3 protein. The sample yields under 2 million distinct CDR3 sequences, 30% to 40% seen once. The source material was blood. The receptors originated from a woman younger than 45 in good health.

J is TRBJ2-2 and V is TRBV24-1, with a possible D match to TRBD2 (6 bases). The CDR3 runs 14 residues. The V gene lost 9 bases and the J gene lost 3 bases, with 13 bases spanning the gap. Germline CDR1 reads KGHDR; CDR2 reads SFDVKD. Written as DNA, the CDR3 is TGTGCCACCCCGGCGGGGAGCTACACCGGGGAGCTGTTTTTT. This sequence encodes CATPAGSYTGELFF.

This clonotype was counted only a few times. This chain links TRBV7-6 with TRBJ1-2, with TRBD1 identical over 7 bases. Trimming took 1 base from V and 0 from J; bases not matched to a gene: 2. Germline values: CDR1 SGHVS, CDR2 FNYEAQ. This CDR3 spans 15 amino acids. The CDR3 nucleotides read TGTGCCAGCAGCTTAGACAGGGGCCCTAACTATGGCTACACCTTC. Its protein product is CASSLDRGPNYGYTF.

Ten or more counts support this clonotype. V is TRBV20-1 and J is TRBJ2-7; perhaps D is TRBD1 or TRBD2 (6 bases each). V was shortened by 1 base and J by 3 bases, with 13 bases between the two germline ends. The CDR3 has 14 residues. The germline gives CDR1 DFQATT, CDR2 SNEGSKA (reference sequence). For the CDR3, the DNA is TGCAGTGCTAGAGCCCAAGGGGGGCACTACGAGCAGTACTTC. Amino acid sequence: CSARAQGGHYEQYF.

J is TRBJ2-1 and V is TRBV10-3, with 7 bases aligning to TRBD2. The junction had 3 bases not matched to a gene; V was cut back by 5 bases and J by 2 bases. Germline V gene sequence: CDR1 ENHRY, CDR2 SYGVKD. The CDR3 sequence is 14 residues long. The CDR3 region has the DNA TGTGCCATCAGTAGCGGGACTCCCTACAATGAGCAGTTCTTC. It yields the protein CAISSGTPYNEQFF.

This clonotype was detected only a few times. The chain uses TRBV9 and TRBJ2-4, with TRBD1 matching 7 bases. Germline-derived CDR1 and CDR2 are SGDLS and YYNGEE. The length of the CDR3 is 14 residues. The junction had 5 bases not matched to a gene; V was cut back by 3 bases and J by 5 bases. The CDR3 loop reads CASSDSGTENIQYF. The CDR3 bases are TGTGCCAGCAGCGACTCCGGGACAGAAAACATTCAGTACTTC.

The CDR3 DNA sequence: TGCGCCAGCAGCAGGGTTGATATGGGATTTACGAACACTGAAGCTTTCTTT. It translates to CASSRVDMGFTNTEAFF. The chain links TRBV5-1 to TRBJ1-1; D uncertain. V was cut by 4 bases and J by 1 base, with 20 bases left in between. The CDR3 totals 17 residues. Per germline, CDR1 SGHRS and CDR2 YFSETQ.

The chain couples TRBV20-1 to TRBJ2-5; 10 bases fit TRBD1. Germline V gene data show CDR1 as DFQATT and CDR2 as SNEGSKA (reference sequence). V lost 1 base and J lost 11; bases outside the gene matches: 16. The CDR3 is 16 amino acids. Written as DNA, the CDR3 is TGCAGTGCTAGAGGGGCGGACAGGGGGATTGACAATGAGCAGTACTTC. This encodes CSARGADRGIDNEQYF.

This clonotype was detected only a few times. The genes are TRBV3-1 and TRBJ1-1; D is perhaps TRBD1 (5 bases). The CDR3 has 17 amino acids. The germline V gene has CDR1 LGHDT and CDR2 YNNKEL (reference sequence). V was trimmed by 1 base and J by 2 bases, leaving 17 bases between them. In DNA form, the CDR3 reads TGTGCCAGCAGCCAAGGGAGGAAGGGGCGCCTTAACACTGAAGCTTTCTTT. Amino acids: CASSQGRKGRLNTEAFF.

V is TRBV5-5 and J is TRBJ2-1; D uncertain. The CDR3 is 13 amino acids. With 1 base removed from V and 5 bases from J, the gap between germline ends came to 7 bases. Germline V lookup: CDR1 SGHKS, CDR2 YYEKEE (reference sequence). The CDR3 region has the DNA TGTGCCAGCAGCTTGCCCCCCCACAATGAGCAGTTCTTC. It specifies CASSLPPHNEQFF.